At least ten counts were recorded for the clone carrying this T cell receptor (beta chain). These data are taken from a study of patients and donors after allogeneic stem cell transplantation. TCRdb independently ran MiXCR on the RT-PCR reads; one entry per CDR3 protein. The data show hundreds of thousands of distinct CDR3 sequences, roughly 17% seen once. V was trimmed by 0 bases and J by 2 bases, leaving 4 bases between them. The CDR3 is 13 residues long. Sequencing input: blood, either unsorted or a sorted T cell fraction (not recorded which). This chain connects TRBV12-3 or TRBV12-4 to TRBJ2-5, with D unresolved. This sequence originates from a human donor who was either an allogeneic HSCT recipient or a stem cell or donor lymphocyte infusion donor (not recorded which). It is not recorded whose cells these are; they may come from a transplant donor. CDR3 sequence: CASSLATQETQYF. The CDR3 nucleotides are TGTGCCAGCAGTTTAGCGACGCAAGAGACCCAGTACTTC.